The present entry profiles one TCR beta chain with its context. Its specificity is unknown. The CDR3 is made up of 17 amino acids. Germline CDR1 is SGHDT and CDR2 is YYEEEE. V trimming: 2 bases; J trimming: 3 bases; junction bases outside the gene matches: 8. The data were taken from a study of shared clonotypes between healthy human individuals. In the study overall: Plates per donor: three CD4 naive, three CD4 memory, two CD8 naive, one CD8 memory.

Study-level findings and limits: Sampling covered blood only; tissue repertoires likely differ.

CD45RO-negative, CCR7-selected cells formed the naive CD8 fraction, which excluded terminally differentiated effector memory CD45RA+ cells. Recent vaccinations or acute infections were absent in the healthy HIV-negative adult donors. Clones were sequenced by immunoSEQ multiplex PCR, and TCRdb holds only the in-frame ones, with some missing. This table holds about 2.2 million clones, just over 90% found once. The chain employs TRBV5-6 and TRBJ2-2; 9 bases align to TRBD1. The receptor was derived from a man younger than 30 in good health. Some clones in this sample may be carry-over from other donors' samples. The source material was naive CD8+ T cells from PBMCs. In DNA form, the CDR3 reads TGTGCCAGCAGCTTTACCACAGGGGGCATGCACACCGGGGAGCTGTTTTTT. This sequence encodes CASSFTTGGMHTGELFF.